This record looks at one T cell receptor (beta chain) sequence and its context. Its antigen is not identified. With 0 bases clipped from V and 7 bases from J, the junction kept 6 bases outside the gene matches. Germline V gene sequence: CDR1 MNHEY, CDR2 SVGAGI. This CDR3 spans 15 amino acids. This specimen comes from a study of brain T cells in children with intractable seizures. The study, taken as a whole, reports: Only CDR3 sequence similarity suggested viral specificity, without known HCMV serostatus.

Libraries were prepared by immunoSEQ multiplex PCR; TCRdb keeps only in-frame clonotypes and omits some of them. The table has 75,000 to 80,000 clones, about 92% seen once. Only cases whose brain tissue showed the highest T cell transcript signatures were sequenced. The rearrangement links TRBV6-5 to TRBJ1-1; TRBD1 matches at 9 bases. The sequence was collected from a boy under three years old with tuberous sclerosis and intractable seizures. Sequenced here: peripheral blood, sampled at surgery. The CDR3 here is CASSYSTGGDGEAFF. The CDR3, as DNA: TGTGCCAGCAGTTACTCAACAGGGGGCGACGGTGAAGCTTTCTTT.